The 18 T cell receptor beta chains below all came from one sample that was sequenced in a study of vaccination and CD4 T cells after COVID-19 (dated by TCRdb to about 2022). The treatment or condition tag for this specimen amounts to: roughly nine-day PBMC culture with coronavirus spike peptide pools or control peptides (ViraFEST assay). The library was made by PCR. For sequencing, an Illumina iSeq 100 was employed. DNA from cultured CD4+ T cells underwent TCR sequencing with the Oncomine TCR Beta short-read assay at the Johns Hopkins FTIC core. The public reads were reprocessed in TCRdb via fastp at Q25 and MiXCR, keeping in-frame beta chains. Duplicate CDR3 protein sequences are folded into a single record with the most common DNA and genes. Counted in this sample were about 16,000 distinct CDR3 sequences; approximately 56% of them appeared once. The ten largest account for 7.4% of the sample. No antigen has been assigned to these receptors.

The source material was CD4+ T cells from blood, cultured in vitro. These receptors originate from a human donor who had recovered from COVID-19.

V and J are TRBV6-1 and TRBJ2-3; D gene ambiguous. The CDR3 consists of 13 residues. Germline loops: CDR1 MNHNS, CDR2 SASEGT. Deletions cut 5 bases from V and 5 bases from J, with 11 bases between. CDR3 in amino acids: CASSKRMGDTQYF. CDR3 DNA sequence: TGTGCCAGCAGTAAACGGATGGGAGATACGCAGTATTTT.

The V and J genes are TRBV20-1 and TRBJ2-4, with TRBD2 matching 15 bases. The V gene end was trimmed by 5 bases and the J gene end by 0 bases; junction bases not matched to a gene: 5. The length of the CDR3 is 17 residues. The germline CDR1 and CDR2 sequences are DFQATT and SNEGSKA (reference sequence). CDR3 sequence reads: CSASGLAGGGAKNIQYF. CDR3 DNA: TGCAGTGCTTCGGGACTAGCGGGAGGTGGAGCCAAAAACATTCAGTACTTC.

This clonotype was detected only a few times. This chain uses TRBV27 with TRBJ1-5; a possible D gene is TRBD1 (5 bases). The CDR3 has 15 residues. Deletions cut 0 bases from V and 2 bases from J, with 8 bases between. Germline lookup yields CDR1 MNHEY and CDR2 SMNVEV (reference sequence). In DNA, the CDR3 is TGTGCCAGCAGTTTATCATGGGGCGGCAATCAGCCCCAGCATTTT. This codes for CASSLSWGGNQPQHF.

V usage is TRBV20-1 and J usage is TRBJ1-1, with D uncertain. The V gene's germline CDR1 is DFQATT and CDR2 SNEGSKA (reference sequence). V lost 0 bases to trimming and J lost 0 bases, with 8 bases between them. The CDR3 is 14 residues long. The CDR3 loop is CSARDQGLNTEAFF. DNA of the CDR3: TGCAGTGCTAGAGATCAAGGATTGAACACTGAAGCTTTCTTT.

This clonotype turned up a few times. The chain recombines TRBV5-1 with TRBJ2-2; TRBD2 might be the D (6 bases). CDR3 size: 14 residues. Trimming took 3 bases from V and 7 from J, leaving 13 bases between them. Germline V gives CDR1 SGHRS, CDR2 YFSETQ. The CDR3 protein is CASSWGAGGGELFF. The CDR3 DNA sequence: TGCGCCAGCAGCTGGGGAGCCGGGGGCGGGGAGCTGTTTTTT.

The chain is built from TRBV20-1 and TRBJ2-7; no firm D call. Germline V gives CDR1 DFQATT, CDR2 SNEGSKA (reference sequence). With 5 bases removed from V and 4 bases from J, the gap between germline ends came to 9 bases. This CDR3 region has 11 residues. CDR3 nucleotide sequence: TGCAGTGCTGACTCTACGTACGAGCAGTACTTC. It encodes CSADSTYEQYF.

The chain links TRBV12-5 to TRBJ1-2; D is uncertain. The CDR3 consists of 15 residues. Trimming stripped 7 bases from V and 0 bases from J, with 15 bases between. Germline CDR1 is LGHNT and CDR2 is FRNRAP. The CDR3 region is CASALSGRANYGYTF. The CDR3 DNA is TGTGCTAGTGCCCTTTCGGGGAGGGCTAACTATGGCTACACCTTC. The complete variable domain, with remaining parts taken from reference TRBV12-5 and TRBJ1-2, reads DARVTQTPRHKVTEMGQEVTMRCQPILGHNTVFWYRQTMMQGLELLAYFRNRAPLDDSGMPKDRFSAEMPDATLATLKIQPSEPRDSAVYFCASALSGRANYGYTFGSGTRLTVV.

This clonotype was counted a few times. In DNA form, the CDR3 reads TGCAGTGCGAGCGGGGGGTCGCACGAGCAGTACTTC. This encodes CSASGGSHEQYF. The genes are TRBV20-1 and TRBJ2-7, with TRBD2 matching over 9 bases. The CDR3 is made up of 12 amino acids. Germline V gene lookup returns CDR1 DFQATT and CDR2 SNEGSKA (reference sequence). V trimming: 6 bases; J trimming: 5 bases; junction bases outside the gene matches: 5.

V gene TRBV15 combines with J gene TRBJ1-2; a possible D gene is TRBD1 (5 bases). Germline-derived CDR1 and CDR2 are LNHNV and YYDKDF (reference sequence). V lost 4 bases to trimming and J lost 5 bases, with 20 bases between them. This CDR3 is 16 amino acids long. This CDR3 reads CATSKATGTEIYGYTF. The CDR3 DNA is TGTGCCACCAGCAAAGCAACCGGGACGGAAATTTATGGCTACACCTTC.

This clonotype was picked up a small number of times. The V gene is TRBV15, the J gene TRBJ1-2; D is unresolved. Trimming shortened V by 3 bases and J by 0 bases, and 20 bases separated the two germline ends. Germline lookup yields CDR1 LNHNV and CDR2 YYDKDF (reference sequence). The CDR3 totals 18 residues. In DNA form, the CDR3 reads TGTGCCACCAGCAGGGGTGGTCGGGCAGAAGTTACTAACTATGGCTACACCTTC. The encoded protein is CATSRGGRAEVTNYGYTF. The full variable domain, with the rest looked up from reference TRBV15 and TRBJ1-2, is DAMVIQNPRYQVTQFGKPVTLSCSQTLNHNVMYWYQQKSSQAPKLLFHYYDKDFNNEADTPDNFQSRRPNTSFCFLDIRSPGLGDTAMYLCATSRGGRAEVTNYGYTFGSGTRLTVV.

V gene TRBV2 combines with J gene TRBJ2-7; D unresolved. Looked up from germline, CDR1 is SNHLY and CDR2 is FYNNEI. The V end was cut by 8 bases, the J end by 5 bases, with 22 bases between. The CDR3 consists of 15 residues. The DNA for the CDR3 is TGTGCCAGCGGACCACCTAGTCTCGGTTTGGACGAGCAGTACTTC. Translated, it gives CASGPPSLGLDEQYF. Full variable domain (missing parts from reference TRBV2 and TRBJ2-7): EPEVTQTPSHQVTQMGQEVILRCVPISNHLYFYWYRQILGQKVEFLVSFYNNEISEKSEIFDDQFSVERPDGSNFTLKIRSTKLEDSAMYFCASGPPSLGLDEQYFGPGTRLTVT.

This clonotype was seen a handful of times. J is TRBJ2-7 and V is TRBV6-4; 7 bases line up with TRBD1. Germline V lookup: CDR1 MRHNA, CDR2 SNTAGT. V shed 6 bases and J 4 bases; nucleotides not matched to a gene: 6. The CDR3 has 13 amino acids. CDR3 in DNA: TGTGCCAGCAGGAACAGGGGATGTTACGAGCAGTACTTC. Protein product: CASRNRGCYEQYF.

This sequence joins TRBV15 and TRBJ2-5; unclear D gene. The CDR3 consists of 12 residues. Germline V gene data show CDR1 as LNHNV and CDR2 as YYDKDF (reference sequence). The ends were cut back, 0 bases at V and 5 bases at J, with 4 bases in the middle. The DNA for the CDR3 is TGTGCCACCAGCAGAGATGCGGAGACCCAGTACTTC. It specifies CATSRDAETQYF.

J is TRBJ2-5 and V is TRBV7-9; D is unclear. This CDR3 region has 13 residues. Germline V lookup: CDR1 SEHNR, CDR2 FQNEAQ (reference sequence). Trimming removed 3 bases from V and 5 bases from J, with 10 bases in between. CDR3 bases: TGTGCCAGCAGCTTCAGAGTTGGCGAGACCCAGTACTTC. Its translation: CASSFRVGETQYF.

This chain uses TRBV27 with TRBJ2-2; the D gene is possibly TRBD1 (6 bases). The CDR3 is 16 residues long. Trimming pared 1 base from V and 3 bases from J, leaving 12 bases between. Per germline, CDR1 MNHEY and CDR2 SMNVEV (reference sequence). CDR3 residues: CASSLWQGMDTGELFF. The CDR3 DNA follows: TGTGCCAGCAGTTTATGGCAGGGGATGGACACCGGGGAGCTGTTTTTT.

This sequence joins TRBV19 and TRBJ1-2; perhaps TRBD1 as D (5 bases). Germline loops: CDR1 LNHDA, CDR2 SQIVND (reference sequence). This CDR3 comprises 15 residues. The V end was cut by 2 bases, the J end by 0 bases, with 10 bases between. CDR3 sequence reads: CASSIQGRSNYGYTF. As DNA, the CDR3 is TGTGCCAGTAGTATACAGGGCCGATCTAACTATGGCTACACCTTC.

The chain uses TRBV20-1 and TRBJ2-2; 9 nucleotides match TRBD2. In germline, CDR1 is DFQATT, CDR2 SNEGSKA (reference sequence). This CDR3 spans 15 amino acids. The CDR3 here is CSREGGRGNTGELFF. CDR3 sequence (DNA): TGCAGCCGCGAGGGCGGGAGGGGGAACACCGGGGAGCTGTTTTTT.

The CDR3 loop is CASSLTRRGRGNTQYF. In DNA, the CDR3 is TGTGCCAGCAGTCTTACCAGGCGGGGGCGTGGGAATACGCAGTATTTT. This sequence joins TRBV6-1 and TRBJ2-3; D might be TRBD2 (7 bases). The V end was cut by 5 bases, the J end by 7 bases, with 22 bases between. Germline CDR1 and CDR2: MNHNS and SASEGT. This CDR3 comprises 16 residues.